The sequence of this TCR beta chain was determined in a study of neoadjuvant nivolumab and ipilimumab in lung cancer. General study findings and limits: Higher pretherapy blood TCR richness went with higher resected-tumor richness.

The protocol was immunoSEQ multiplex PCR, while the TCRdb copy is restricted to in-frame clones and leaves out a portion. The sample holds fewer than 15,000 clones, approximately 94% seen once. CDR3 size: 15 residues. The V gene's germline CDR1 is LNHDA and CDR2 SQIVND (reference sequence). Trimming took off 3 bases at V and 1 base at J, with 10 bases between the two ends. For this clone: Its specificity is not known.

This clonotype originated in an adult with non-small cell lung cancer. The input for sequencing was peripheral blood, taken after neoadjuvant nivolumab, alone or with ipilimumab, at or shortly before surgery. The chain is built from TRBV19 and TRBJ2-1; D gene ambiguous. CDR3 DNA: TGTGCCAGTAGTATGGGCGGTATGTCCTACAATGAGCAGTTCTTC. Translating gives CASSMGGMSYNEQFF.